This note documents a single T cell receptor beta chain sequence. No antigen is known for it. Because the CDR3's place on the DNA is in doubt, the DNA is left out and the CDR3 is given as listed by TCRdb. CDR3 and TCR beta VDJ profiling relied on genomic DNA as the template. TCRdb ran MiXCR on the reads and lists one entry per CDR3 protein. Of roughly 300,000 distinct CDR3 sequences listed, around 60% were seen once; the top ten hold around 7.6%. This entry comes from a study of CD8+CD57+ T cells in acquired aplastic anemia. Both ends counted, the CDR3 spans 16 residues. The germline gives CDR1 SNHLY, CDR2 FYNNEI. Study conclusions and caveats: Patients and controls shared 25 to 35 CD8+ CDR3 sequences, highly expressed in patients.

Sequencing used sorted CD4+, CD8+, or CD8+CD57+ T cells (not recorded which) from PBMCs. This sequence originates from a human donor with severe aplastic anemia or a healthy control (not recorded which). The rearrangement joins TRBV2 to TRBJ2-1. This CDR3 is CASFYICSANYNEQFF.